The 26 T cell receptor beta chains listed next were all sequenced from one sample in a study of CD8+CD57+ T cells in acquired aplastic anemia. Researchers used genomic DNA as the template to profile TCR beta VDJ and CDR3. TCRdb re-analysed the reads in MiXCR, keeping a single row per CDR3 protein. The table lists about 470,000 distinct CDR3 sequences, roughly a third of them singletons. In patients chosen for sequencing, flow cytometry had shown CD8+CD57+ cell expansion. Sequences were obtained from sorted CD4+, CD8+, or CD8+CD57+ T cells (not recorded which) from PBMCs. The receptor source for this set is a human donor with aplastic anemia.

The J gene is TRBJ1-2, the V gene TRBV24-1, with 8 bases fitting TRBD1. The CDR3 has 13 residues. CDR1 and CDR2 from the germline V gene are KGHDR and SFDVKD. V lost 10 bases and J lost 6; bases outside the gene matches: 9. Written as DNA, the CDR3 is TGTGCCACGATCCCTGGACAGGGTAATGGCTACACCTTC. Residues: CATIPGQGNGYTF.

V and J are TRBV5-1 and TRBJ2-2; D is unclear. Germline CDR1 reads SGHRS; CDR2 reads YFSETQ. The CDR3 runs to 14 residues. Between the trimmed V and J ends, which lost 0 bases and 4 bases, there was a span of 7 bases. The CDR3 DNA is TGCGCCAGCAGCTTGGCCTCAGCCACCGGGGAGCTGTTTTTT. Its protein is CASSLASATGELFF.

This clonotype has more than one count but fewer than ten. The chain combines TRBV30 with TRBJ1-2, with a weak D call TRBD1 (5 bases). Trimming cost V 0 bases and J 8 bases, with 13 bases left between them. Germline V gene lookup returns CDR1 GTSNPN and CDR2 SVGIG (reference sequence). CDR3 length: 13 amino acids. The CDR3 is CAWSVNWDPGYTF. CDR3 bases: TGTGCCTGGAGTGTAAACTGGGACCCGGGCTACACCTTC.

This clonotype was seen repeatedly, ten times or more. The rearrangement links TRBV7-2 to TRBJ2-3; the D is unclear. Trimming removed 6 bases from V and 4 bases from J, with 11 bases in between. Germline V CDR1 and CDR2: SGHTA, FQGNSA. This CDR3 contains 13 residues. This CDR3 is CASSRIAADTQYF. The DNA for the CDR3 is TGTGCCAGCAGTCGAATAGCAGCAGATACGCAGTATTTT.

The V and J genes are TRBV7-8 and TRBJ2-7, with D maybe TRBD1 (6 bases). The CDR3 has 14 amino acids. Germline V gene lookup returns CDR1 SGHVS and CDR2 FQNEAQ. Trimming left V 8 bases short and J 5 bases short, with 19 bases between. The CDR3 nucleotides read TGTGCCAGCTCACCCCCAGGGGCGCGAGACGAGCAGTACTTC. This codes for CASSPPGARDEQYF.

This clonotype came up a few times. V and J are TRBV20-1 and TRBJ2-1, with 8 bases lining up with TRBD2. Germline V gene data show CDR1 as DFQATT and CDR2 as SNEGSKA (reference sequence). V trimming: 0 bases; J trimming: 10 bases; junction bases outside the gene matches: 2. The CDR3 length is 12 residues. The CDR3 coding sequence is TGCAGTGCTAGAGAGGGCGGGAGGGAGCAGTTCTTC. Its translation: CSAREGGREQFF.

The sample holds a few counts of this clonotype. The chain has TRBV5-4 and TRBJ1-1; 8 nucleotides line up with TRBD1. This CDR3 has 14 amino acids. V dropped 4 bases and J dropped 1; count of bases not matched to a gene: 3. Germline CDR1 reads SGHNT; CDR2 reads YYREEE (reference sequence). This CDR3 reads CASSPTGENTEAFF. CDR3 DNA: TGTGCCAGCAGCCCGACAGGGGAGAACACTGAAGCTTTCTTT.

This clonotype has just one count. The rearrangement joins TRBV5-1 to TRBJ1-6, with D possibly matching TRBD1 (5 bases). Germline-derived CDR1 and CDR2 are SGHRS and YFSETQ. Between the trimmed V and J ends, which lost 3 bases and 8 bases, there was a span of 15 bases. The CDR3 is 15 amino acids. CDR3 sequence reads: CASSSGPTMHSPLHF. In nucleotides, the CDR3 is TGCGCCAGCAGCTCGGGGCCGACGATGCATTCACCCCTCCACTTT.

Many counts were recorded for this clonotype. The chain is built from TRBV25-1 and TRBJ2-5; TRBD1 aligns across 11 bases. This CDR3 is 15 amino acids long. J was trimmed by 0 bases and V by 10 bases; bases with no gene match: 7. Germline assignment: CDR1 MGHDK and CDR2 SYGVNS. CDR3 nucleotide sequence: TGTGCCAACTTAGGGACAGGGGGATACCAAGAGACCCAGTACTTC. It codes for CANLGTGGYQETQYF.

This clonotype was seen many times. This sequence joins TRBV24-1 and TRBJ1-1, with 7 bases matching TRBD1. CDR1 is KGHDR and CDR2 is SFDVKD in the germline V gene. This CDR3 comprises 17 residues. With V trimmed by 2 bases and J by 1 base, 9 bases remained unmatched. CDR3 nucleotide sequence: TGTGCCACCAGTGATTGGACAGGCGGTCGACAGAACACTGAAGCTTTCTTT. Translating gives CATSDWTGGRQNTEAFF.

This clonotype has only a few counts. The V call is TRBV2, the J call TRBJ1-2; TRBD1 matches 10 bases. The CDR3 has 14 amino acids. V shed 8 bases and J 7 bases; nucleotides not matched to a gene: 10. CDR1 and CDR2 (germline): SNHLY, FYNNEI. The CDR3 DNA sequence: TGTGCCAGCTTCCGGGACAGGGGTGTTGGTGGCTACACCTTC. Its translation: CASFRDRGVGGYTF.

This clonotype was counted many times. The chain uses TRBV7-9 and TRBJ2-7, with a tentative D call TRBD1 (6 bases). V lost 5 bases to trimming and J lost 6 bases, with 20 bases between them. Germline CDR1 reads SEHNR; CDR2 reads FQNEAQ (reference sequence). CDR3 size: 15 residues. The CDR3 sequence is CASSRQADITGEQYF. DNA of the CDR3: TGTGCCAGCAGCAGACAGGCGGACATTACTGGCGAGCAGTACTTC.

With respect to this clonotype: At one boundary the junction diverges from the germline segment, which might be a read error. This chain uses TRBV10-1 with TRBJ1-1, with D tentatively TRBD1 (6 bases). Germline loops: CDR1 WNHNN, CDR2 SYGVQD (reference sequence). The CDR3 totals 14 residues. CDR3: CAISGGQGNTEAFF. The CDR3 coding sequence is TGTGCCATCAGTGGGGGGCAGGGGAACACTGAAGCTTTCTTT.

This rearrangement joins TRBV6-1 to TRBJ2-7, with D unresolved. Trimming took 0 bases from V and 2 from J, leaving 11 bases between them. The CDR3 covers 15 residues. Germline loops: CDR1 MNHNS, CDR2 SASEGT. Written as DNA, the CDR3 is TGTGCCAGCAGTGAAGCGCTCGGCGGAGCCTACGAGCAGTACTTC. It yields the protein CASSEALGGAYEQYF.

In regard to this clonotype: Compared with germline, one end of the junction differs, possibly owing to a read error. The chain links TRBV6-1 to TRBJ1-2, with D unclear. This CDR3 region has 15 residues. Germline V gives CDR1 MNHNS, CDR2 SASEGT. CDR3 DNA sequence: TGTGCCAGCAGGCCAGGACTCGATGGAGGCTATGGCTGCACCTTC. The encoded protein is CASRPGLDGGYGCTF.

The V call is TRBV25-1, the J call TRBJ1-4; D perhaps matches TRBD1 (6 bases). Germline V gene sequence: CDR1 MGHDK, CDR2 SYGVNS. V was clipped by 6 bases and J by 7 bases, with 24 bases between them. The CDR3 length is 17 residues. The CDR3 sequence is CASSLQYRALSGEKLFF. DNA of the CDR3: TGTGCCAGCAGCCTTCAGTACAGGGCCCTTTCGGGTGAAAAACTGTTTTTT.

The chain combines TRBV20-1 with TRBJ1-5, with TRBD1 matching over 9 bases. Per the germline V gene, CDR1 is DFQATT and CDR2 is SNEGSKA (reference sequence). The CDR3 has 15 residues. Losses at the gene ends were 5 bases for V and 3 bases for J; bases not matched to a gene: 8. CDR3 DNA: TGCAGTGCTTCTGTACAGGGGGCCCTCAATCAGCCCCAGCATTTT. It specifies CSASVQGALNQPQHF.

This sequence joins TRBV13 and TRBJ2-1; D unclear. The CDR3 totals 13 residues. Between the trimmed V and J ends, which lost 6 bases and 7 bases, there was a span of 13 bases. The germline gives CDR1 PRHDT, CDR2 FYEKMQ (reference sequence). This CDR3 reads CASSPLGGNEQFF. Here the CDR3 DNA reads TGTGCCAGCAGTCCACTGGGTGGGAATGAGCAGTTCTTC.

The gene calls are TRBV6-1 and TRBJ2-2; D is unresolved. The CDR3 covers 13 residues. With 0 bases removed from V and 6 bases from J, the gap between germline ends came to 5 bases. Germline CDR1 reads MNHNS; CDR2 reads SASEGT. CDR3 loop: CASSEAWAGELFF. CDR3 coding DNA: TGTGCCAGCAGTGAAGCATGGGCCGGGGAGCTGTTTTTT.

This clonotype was picked up many times. V gene TRBV19 combines with J gene TRBJ2-7; 9 positions match TRBD1. The CDR3 extends over 15 amino acids. J was trimmed by 2 bases and V by 2 bases; bases with no gene match: 4. Germline CDR1 and CDR2: LNHDA and SQIVND (reference sequence). CDR3 nucleotides: TGTGCCAGTAGTATACCCGGACAGGGGACCTACGAGCAGTACTTC. It is translated as CASSIPGQGTYEQYF.

The chain combines TRBV4-2 with TRBJ1-1; D unresolved. The CDR3 is 14 amino acids. V was cut by 0 bases and J by 1 base, with 6 bases left in between. Per the germline V gene, CDR1 is LGHNA and CDR2 is YNFKEQ. The CDR3, as DNA: TGTGCCAGCAGCCAAGAAGGTGAGAACACTGAAGCTTTCTTT. Translated: CASSQEGENTEAFF.

This clonotype came up many times. The chain employs TRBV29-1 and TRBJ2-7, with a weak D call TRBD1 (5 bases). V lost 1 base and J 9 bases, leaving 13 bases between the germline ends. The CDR3 spans 12 residues. Germline V gene data show CDR1 as SQVTM and CDR2 as ANQGSEA. The CDR3 is CSVEVSAGLQYF. CDR3 bases: TGCAGCGTTGAAGTTTCGGCAGGGCTGCAGTACTTC.

The chain uses TRBV11-2 and TRBJ2-1; no firm D call. This CDR3 is 16 amino acids long. Trimming took 5 bases from V and 7 from J, leaving 21 bases between them. The germline V gene has CDR1 SGHAT and CDR2 FQNNGV. CDR3 sequence: CASSTPAPAQANEQFF. CDR3 DNA sequence: TGTGCCAGCAGCACGCCAGCCCCGGCCCAGGCTAATGAGCAGTTCTTC. The full variable domain, its missing parts supplied by reference TRBV11-2 and TRBJ2-1, is EAGVAQSPRYKIIEKRQSVAFWCNPISGHATLYWYQQILGQGPKLLIQFQNNGVVDDSQLPKDRFSAERLKGVDSTLKIQPAKLEDSAVYLCASSTPAPAQANEQFFGPGTRLTVL.

The chain joins TRBV2 to TRBJ2-7; 7 nucleotides align to TRBD1. Germline trimming cut 9 bases from V and 7 bases from J; bases unmatched to any gene: 9. The CDR3 sequence is 12 residues long. CDR1 SNHLY and CDR2 FYNNEI come from the germline V gene. The CDR3 region is CASGKAGGEQYF. The CDR3 DNA sequence: TGTGCCAGTGGAAAAGCAGGGGGAGAGCAGTACTTC.

This clonotype has at least ten counts. V gene TRBV24-1 combines with J gene TRBJ2-5; no definite D call. CDR3 length equals 11 residues. V was trimmed by 9 bases and J by 5 bases, leaving 9 bases between them. The germline gives CDR1 KGHDR, CDR2 SFDVKD. The CDR3 nucleotides are TGTGCCACCGGAGTCGGTGAGACCCAGTACTTC. It translates to CATGVGETQYF.

This chain uses TRBV11-3 with TRBJ2-7; either TRBD1 or TRBD2 may fit D (6 bases each). The CDR3 runs to 15 residues. Germline V gene data show CDR1 as SGHNT and CDR2 as YENEEA. V lost 3 bases and J 0 bases, leaving 12 bases between the germline ends. DNA of the CDR3: TGTGCCAGCAGCTTTACGGGGGCCTACTCCTACGAGCAGTACTTC. Translating it yields CASSFTGAYSYEQYF.